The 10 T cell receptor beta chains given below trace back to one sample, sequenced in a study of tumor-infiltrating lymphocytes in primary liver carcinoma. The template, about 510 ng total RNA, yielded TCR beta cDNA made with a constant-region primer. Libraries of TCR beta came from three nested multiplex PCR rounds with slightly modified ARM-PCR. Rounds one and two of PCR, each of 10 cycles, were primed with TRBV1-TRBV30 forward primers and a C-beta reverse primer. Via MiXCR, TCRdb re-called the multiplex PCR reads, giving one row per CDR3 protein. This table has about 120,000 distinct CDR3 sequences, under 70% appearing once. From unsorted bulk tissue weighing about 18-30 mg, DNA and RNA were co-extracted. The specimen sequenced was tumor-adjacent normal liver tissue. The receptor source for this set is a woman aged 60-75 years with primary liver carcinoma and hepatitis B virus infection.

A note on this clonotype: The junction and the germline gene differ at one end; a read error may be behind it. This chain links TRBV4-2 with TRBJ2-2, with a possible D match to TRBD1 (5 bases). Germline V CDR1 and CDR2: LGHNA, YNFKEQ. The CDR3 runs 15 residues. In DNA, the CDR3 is TGTGCCAGCAACCAAACCTGGGGCACAACCGGGGAGCTGTTTTTT. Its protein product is CASNQTWGTTGELFF.

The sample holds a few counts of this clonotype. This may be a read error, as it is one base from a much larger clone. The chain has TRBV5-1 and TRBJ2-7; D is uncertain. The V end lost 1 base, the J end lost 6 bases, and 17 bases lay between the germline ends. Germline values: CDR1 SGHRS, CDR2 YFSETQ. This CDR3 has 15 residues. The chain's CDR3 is CASSLTPDGSGEQYF. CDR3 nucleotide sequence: TGCGCCAGCAGCTTGACCCCGGACGGTAGTGGCGAGCAGTACTTC.

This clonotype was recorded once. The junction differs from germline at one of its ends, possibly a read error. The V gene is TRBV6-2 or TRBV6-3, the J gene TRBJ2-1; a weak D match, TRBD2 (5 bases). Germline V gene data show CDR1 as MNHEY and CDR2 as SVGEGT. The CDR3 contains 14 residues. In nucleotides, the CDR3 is TGTGCCAGCAGTTACTCTAACGGGATAGATGATCAGTTCTTC. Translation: CASSYSNGIDDQFF.

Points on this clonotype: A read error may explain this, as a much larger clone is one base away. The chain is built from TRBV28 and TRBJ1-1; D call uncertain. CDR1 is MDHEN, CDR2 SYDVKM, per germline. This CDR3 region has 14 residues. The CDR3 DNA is TGTGCCAGCAGTTTATACAGAGGAAACACTGAAGTTTTCTTT. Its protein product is CASSLYRGNTEVFF.

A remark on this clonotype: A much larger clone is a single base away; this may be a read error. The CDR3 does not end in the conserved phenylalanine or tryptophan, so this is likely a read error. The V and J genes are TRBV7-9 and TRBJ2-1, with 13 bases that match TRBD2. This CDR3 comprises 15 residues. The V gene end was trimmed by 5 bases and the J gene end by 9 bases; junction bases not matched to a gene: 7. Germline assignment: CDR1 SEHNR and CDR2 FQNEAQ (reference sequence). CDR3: CASSPTSGRALEQFS. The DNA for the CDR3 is TGTGCCAGCAGCCCCACTAGCGGGAGGGCCCTTGAGCAGTTCTCC.

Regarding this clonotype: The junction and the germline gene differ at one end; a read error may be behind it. In DNA, the CDR3 is TGTGCCAGCAGCCGTCAAGCCTGGTCAATAGTCACCGGGGAACTGTTTTTT. It yields the protein CASSRQAWSIVTGELFF. The chain couples TRBV11-2 to TRBJ2-2, with a tentative D call TRBD2 (5 bases). Germline values: CDR1 SGHAT, CDR2 FQNNGV. CDR3 length: 17 residues.

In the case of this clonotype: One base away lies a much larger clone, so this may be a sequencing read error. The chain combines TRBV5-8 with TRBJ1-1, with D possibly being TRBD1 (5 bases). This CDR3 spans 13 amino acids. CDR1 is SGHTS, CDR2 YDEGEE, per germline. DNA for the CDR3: TGTGCCAGCAGCTGGGGGATGAACACTGAAGCTCTCTTT. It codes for CASSWGMNTEALF.

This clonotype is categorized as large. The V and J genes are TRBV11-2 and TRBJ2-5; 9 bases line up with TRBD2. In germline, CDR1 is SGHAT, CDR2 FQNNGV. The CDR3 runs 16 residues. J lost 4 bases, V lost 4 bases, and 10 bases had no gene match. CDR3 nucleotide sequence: TGTGCCAGCAGCTACTCCCGTGGTAGCGGGAGAGAGACCCAGTACTTC. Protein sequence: CASSYSRGSGRETQYF. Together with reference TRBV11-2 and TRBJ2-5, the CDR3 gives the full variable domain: EAGVAQSPRYKIIEKRQSVAFWCNPISGHATLYWYQQILGQGPKLLIQFQNNGVVDDSQLPKDRFSAERLKGVDSTLKIQPAKLEDSAVYLCASSYSRGSGRETQYFGPGTRLLVL.

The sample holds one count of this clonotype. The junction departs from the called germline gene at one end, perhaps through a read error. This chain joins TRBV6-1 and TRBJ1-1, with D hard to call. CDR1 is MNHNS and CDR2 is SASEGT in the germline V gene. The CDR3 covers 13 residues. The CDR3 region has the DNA TGTGTCAGCATGGTTTCTCATTCGTTTGAAGCTTTCTTT. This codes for CVSMVSHSFEAFF.

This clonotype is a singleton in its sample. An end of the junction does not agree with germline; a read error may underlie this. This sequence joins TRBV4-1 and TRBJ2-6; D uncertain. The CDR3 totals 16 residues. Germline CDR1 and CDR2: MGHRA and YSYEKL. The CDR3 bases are TGCGCCAGCAGACAAGAAGTTACCTATGGGGCCAACGTCCTGACTTTC. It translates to CASRQEVTYGANVLTF.